Given below is one T cell receptor beta chain in context. This clonotype occurred a few times. The antigen it recognizes is unknown. No per-base quality is available; no much larger clone lies one base away. The data were obtained in a study of T-cell memory formation after mild COVID-19 (dated by TCRdb to the early 2020s). Regarding the study in general: TCR sequence clusters from the two donors were largely donor specific. In a couple of donors, T-cell clones that expanded and contracted after mild COVID-19 were tracked by sequencing TCRalpha and TCRbeta repertoires over time. Two young, previously healthy adult volunteers made up the cohort, one male and one female.

Ficoll-Paque density gradient centrifugation was the method used to isolate PBMCs. V is pared back by 0 bases and J by 1 base, with 8 bases lying between the germline termini. CDR1 and CDR2, looked up from the germline V gene, are SGHTA and FQGTGA. Including cysteine and phenylalanine, the CDR3 has 15 amino acids. CDR3 DNA only is kept here, 45 bases in frame from base 1. These reads were obtained on an Illumina NovaSeq 6000. cDNA libraries for TCRalpha and TCRbeta were prepared by 5'RACE using constant-segment primers, with sample barcodes and unique molecular identifiers added. RNA was extracted from every sample with Trizol reagent. The libraries were amplified in two PCR steps, and the second step added a second sample barcode and Illumina TruSeq adapters. Sequencing of the libraries was done on an Illumina NovaSeq, producing 2 x 150 bp paired-end reads. Per the source publication's procedure: Reads were demultiplexed and collapsed into UMI-guided consensus sequences with migec v1.2.7. Using mixcr v2.1.11, UMI consensuses were aligned to TRA and TRB V and J templates and then assembled into clonotypes. A clonotype was counted as expanded or contracted only if both edgeR and NoisET called the change significant, with noise models trained on biological replicates. edgeR calls used a false discovery rate-adjusted p below 0.01 and a log2 fold-change threshold of 1. As an exploratory analysis of dynamics, max-normalized trajectories of the 1000 most abundant clonotypes were examined with PCA combined with hierarchical clustering. Each responding clone was given a CD4 or CD8 phenotype based on the CD4+ and CD8+ repertoires, which had been sequenced separately. Using fastp trimming at Q25 and MiXCR clonotype assembly, TCRdb reanalyzed the public sequencing data and kept in-frame beta chains. Entries are consolidated by CDR3 protein sequence, retaining the most common genes and DNA. TCRdb's processing, not the authors' own work, is the source of the V and J calls. Recorded for this sample are approximately 500,000 distinct CDR3 sequences; roughly 25% of them occurred a single time. Clones ranked in the top ten supply around an eighth of the sample.

Paper-wide results and their limitations: SARS-CoV-2 specificity was not confirmed for the second-wave clones peaking on day 37. The study covered only a couple of mild cases, and larger cohorts including severe cases with pre-infection samples were considered necessary. Clones contracting from day 15 to 85 had balanced CD4/CD8 phenotypes, while a second wave expanding from day 15 to 37 was biased towards CD4+. The detection of some responding clones in pre-infection memory suggests that pre-existing cross-reactive memory T cells joined the SARS-CoV-2 response. Contracting CD4+ clones were located mainly in the CM and EM memory subsets, whereas CD8+ clones were found to be enriched in EMRA.

Recombination joined TRBV7-3 with TRBJ2-3, with no confidently assigned D gene. This sequence originates from an adult woman who had mild COVID-19 (a few samples of this study predate the infection). The sample titles of this study are shuffled in the database, so cell type and time point are left out; the donor was told from shared clones. Sample: PBMCs or a T cell subset sorted from them (not recorded which). The CDR3 amino acid sequence is: CASSLTSWGTDTQYF. The DNA sequence follows: TGTGCCAGCAGCTTAACGTCCTGGGGCACAGATACGCAGTATTTT.